This passage covers 11 T cell receptor beta chains from one sample sequenced in a study of blood T cells in healthy people across ages. Next came a second PCR, run for roughly 6 to 11 cycles, which used a sample-barcoded 5' primer along with a J-beta primer mix. Each CDR3 protein is one row after TCRdb ran MiXCR on the 5' RACE reads. The data hold about 680,000 distinct CDR3 sequences, with roughly 50% observed a single time. Sequencing input: blood. Receptor source: a woman aged 55-69 years in good health.

On this clonotype: The junction differs from germline at one of its ends, possibly a read error. The chain joins TRBV3-1 to TRBJ2-5; the D gene is possibly TRBD2 (6 bases). The CDR3 extends over 16 amino acids. CDR1 is LGHDT, CDR2 YNNKEL, per germline (reference sequence). Here the CDR3 DNA reads TGTGCCAGCAGCCCCGGCGCGGGGCGGGACCAAGAGACCCGGTACTTC. Encoded protein: CASSPGAGRDQETRYF.

The chain is built from TRBV6-2 or TRBV6-3 and TRBJ2-7; 7 nucleotides agree with TRBD2. This CDR3 has 18 amino acids. The J segment lost 0 bases and the V segment lost 6 bases, leaving 17 bases of the junction unmatched. Germline loops: CDR1 MNHEY, CDR2 SVGEGT. The CDR3 bases are TGTGCCAGCAGATCCCTTCGGGGAGGGGCAAGCAGCTCCTACGAGCAGTACTTC. Translated, it gives CASRSLRGGASSSYEQYF.

There are a few counts of this clonotype. The genes are TRBV7-2 and TRBJ2-1; TRBD1 aligns across 7 bases. The length of the CDR3 is 13 residues. CDR1 and CDR2 from the germline V gene are SGHTA and FQGNSA. Losses at the gene ends were 4 bases for V and 11 bases for J; bases not matched to a gene: 8. This chain's CDR3 is CASSSDTGAQQFF. CDR3 sequence (DNA): TGTGCCAGCAGCTCCGATACAGGGGCTCAGCAGTTCTTC.

This clonotype has only a few counts. This chain links TRBV3-1 with TRBJ1-2; D is ambiguous. V lost 1 base to trimming and J lost 6 bases, with 3 bases between them. The length of the CDR3 is 11 residues. Germline V gives CDR1 LGHDT, CDR2 YNNKEL (reference sequence). The CDR3 bases are TGTGCCAGCAGCCAAGCGCATGGCTACACCTTC. Its translation is CASSQAHGYTF.

The chain couples TRBV7-2 to TRBJ1-2; a weak D match, TRBD1 (5 bases). The CDR3 loop spans 12 amino acids. V lost 5 bases and J lost 8, with 12 bases in between. In germline, CDR1 is SGHTA, CDR2 FQGNSA. The CDR3 nucleotides read TGTGCCAGCAGCCAATCCAGGGACGGCTACACCTTC. Amino acids: CASSQSRDGYTF.

V and J are TRBV29-1 and TRBJ2-1; D unclear. V lost 7 bases, J lost 8 bases, and 15 bases lay in between. The CDR3 contains 12 residues. Germline V gene lookup returns CDR1 SQVTM and CDR2 ANQGSEA. CDR3 DNA: TGCAGCGCCAGCGCTAACGGCGATGAGCAGTTCTTC. Translating it yields CSASANGDEQFF.

The chain is built from TRBV7-2 and TRBJ2-3; D unresolved. V was clipped by 3 bases and J by 6 bases, with 10 bases between them. CDR1 is SGHTA, CDR2 FQGNSA, per germline. The CDR3 consists of 13 residues. Written as DNA, the CDR3 is TGTGCCAGCAGCTTCGTGAGGTTTGATACGCAGTATTTT. It encodes CASSFVRFDTQYF.

In this sample, this clonotype turned up a few times. The V and J genes are TRBV5-1 and TRBJ2-5; the D call may be TRBD1 or TRBD2 (5 bases each). The J call is uncertain, as TRBJ2-7 better fits the DNA end. This CDR3 is built from 13 residues. The germline gives CDR1 SGHRS, CDR2 YFSETQ. CDR3 loop: CASSGPGRSEQYF. CDR3 coding DNA: TGCGCCAGCAGCGGGCCGGGGCGGTCCGAGCAGTACTTC.

This clonotype was seen many times. The chain joins TRBV29-1 to TRBJ2-5; TRBD1 agrees at 10 bases. Looked up from germline, CDR1 is SQVTM and CDR2 is ANQGSEA. The CDR3 covers 12 residues. V was clipped by 6 bases and J by 3 bases; unmatched bases: 1. The CDR3 loop is CSVGTGEETQYF. CDR3 nucleotides: TGCAGCGTCGGGACAGGGGAAGAGACCCAGTACTTC. Supplemented by reference TRBV29-1 and TRBJ2-5, the full variable domain reads SAVISQKPSRDICQRGTSLTIQCQVDSQVTMMFWYRQQPGQSLTLIATANQGSEATYESGFVIDKFPISRPNLTFSTLTVSNMSPEDSSIYLCSVGTGEETQYFGPGTRLLVL.

In this sample, this clonotype turned up a few times. The rearrangement joins TRBV15 to TRBJ1-2; D is perhaps TRBD1 (5 bases). CDR3 size: 15 residues. Germline CDR1 is LNHNV and CDR2 is YYDKDF (reference sequence). V lost 0 bases, J lost 4 bases, and 12 bases lay in between. CDR3 in DNA: TGTGCCACCAGCAGAGATCGCAGGGAGGTCTATGGCTACACCTTC. This codes for CATSRDRREVYGYTF.

Regarding this clonotype: Relative to the germline gene, one junction end is altered; a read error may explain this. This chain connects TRBV12-3 or TRBV12-4 to TRBJ2-6; D is perhaps TRBD1 (5 bases). The length of the CDR3 is 17 residues. CDR3: CASSRPTFQTGANVPTF. The CDR3 region has the DNA TGTGCCAGCAGCCGACCGACATTTCAGACTGGGGCCAACGTCCCGACTTTC.